The source of this T cell receptor (beta chain) is a study of cytomegalovirus exposure and HLA in healthy donors. Study in general: Earlier work reported some 110 million unique TCR beta sequences from about 170 million T cells. Study-wide points: A later analysis reportedly identified an Asian-associated ancestry cluster as carrying fewer N-insertions than the approximately 670-donor mean. CMV serostatus was the only recorded immune exposure for donors.

In the case of this clone: The antigen remains undetermined.

V gave up 5 bases and J gave up 4 bases; unmatched junction bases: 8. The CDR3 extends over 14 amino acids. The germline V gene has CDR1 GTSNPN and CDR2 SVGIG (reference sequence). Primers for the PCR totalled 60 Vbeta and 13 Jbeta. Generated by immunoSEQ multiplex PCR, the TCRdb table keeps only in-frame clones and is missing some. This sample yields some 100,000 clones, of which approximately 75% are seen a single time; 4.9% belongs to the top ten. The origin of this receptor is a middle-aged man in good health and CMV-seropositive. This chain uses TRBV30 with TRBJ1-3; the match to TRBD1 covers 7 bases. Material: PBMCs. The CDR3, as DNA: TGTGCCTGGGGAGGACAGGCGGTGGGAAACACCATATATTTT. It specifies CAWGGQAVGNTIYF.